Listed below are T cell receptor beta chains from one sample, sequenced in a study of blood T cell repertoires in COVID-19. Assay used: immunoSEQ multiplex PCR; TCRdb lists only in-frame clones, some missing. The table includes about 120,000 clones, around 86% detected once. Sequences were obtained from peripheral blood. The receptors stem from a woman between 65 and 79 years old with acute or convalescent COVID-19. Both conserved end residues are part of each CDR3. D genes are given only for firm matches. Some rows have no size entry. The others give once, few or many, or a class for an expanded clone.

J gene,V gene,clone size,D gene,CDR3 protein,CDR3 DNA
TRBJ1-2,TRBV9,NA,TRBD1,CASSVGQGADYGYTF,TGTGCCAGCAGCGTTGGGCAGGGGGCCGACTATGGCTACACCTTC
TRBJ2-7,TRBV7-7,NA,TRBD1,CASSPGQGMKYEQYF,TGTGCCAGCAGCCCCGGACAGGGAATGAAGTACGAGCAGTACTTC
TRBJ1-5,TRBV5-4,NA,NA,CASSLGGFEQPQHF,TGTGCCAGCAGCTTGGGGGGCTTTGAACAGCCCCAGCATTTT
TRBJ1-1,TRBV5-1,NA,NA,CASSAGGNTEAFF,TGCGCCAGCAGCGCGGGAGGGAACACTGAAGCTTTCTTT
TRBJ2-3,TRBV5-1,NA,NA,CASSPSETSTDTQYF,TGCGCCAGCAGCCCCTCAGAGACTAGCACAGATACGCAGTATTTT
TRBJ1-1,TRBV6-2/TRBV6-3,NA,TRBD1,CASSRTGGKDKNTEAFF,TGTGCCAGCAGCCGGACAGGGGGCAAGGACAAGAACACTGAAGCTTTCTTT
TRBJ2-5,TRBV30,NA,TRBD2,CAWTLGGGETQYF,TGTGCCTGGACCCTCGGGGGGGGAGAGACCCAGTACTTC
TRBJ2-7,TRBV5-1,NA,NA,CASSLPRNRDNYEQYF,TGCGCCAGCAGCTTGCCCCGAAACAGGGATAACTACGAGCAGTACTTC
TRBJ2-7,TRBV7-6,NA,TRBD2,CASSLMGTSEYEQYF,TGTGCCAGCAGCTTAATGGGGACTAGCGAATACGAGCAGTACTTC
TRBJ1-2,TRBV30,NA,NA,CAWSVRHGYTF,TGTGCCTGGAGCGTCAGACACGGCTACACCTTC
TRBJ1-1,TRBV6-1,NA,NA,CASSLLNTEAFF,TGTGCCAGCAGCCTCCTGAACACTGAAGCTTTCTTT
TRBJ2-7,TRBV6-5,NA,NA,CASSPAANLYEQYF,TGTGCCAGCAGTCCCGCGGCCAACCTATACGAGCAGTACTTC
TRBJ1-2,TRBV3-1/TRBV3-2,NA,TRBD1,CASSVGQGAGIGYTF,TGTGCCAGCAGTGTGGGACAGGGGGCTGGAATTGGCTACACCTTC
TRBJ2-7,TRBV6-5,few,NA,CASSSARGGSHEQYF,TGTGCCAGCAGTTCCGCCCGGGGAGGATCCCACGAGCAGTACTTC
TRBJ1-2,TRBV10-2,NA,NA,CASSGSSLSYTF,TGCGCCAGCAGTGGGTCTTCACTCAGCTACACCTTC
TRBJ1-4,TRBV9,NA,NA,CASSVAAGFNEKLFF,TGTGCCAGCAGCGTAGCTGCAGGCTTCAATGAAAAACTGTTTTTT
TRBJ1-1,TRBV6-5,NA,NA,CASSYSMQGYTEAFF,TGTGCCAGCAGTTACTCGATGCAGGGCTACACTGAAGCTTTCTTT
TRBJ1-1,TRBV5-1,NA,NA,CASSLAPPNTEAFF,TGCGCCAGCAGCTTGGCTCCTCCGAACACTGAAGCTTTCTTT
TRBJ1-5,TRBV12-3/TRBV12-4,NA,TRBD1,CASRTQGDQPQHF,TGTGCCAGCAGGACGCAGGGGGATCAGCCCCAGCATTTT
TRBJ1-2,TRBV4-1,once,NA,CASSQFFRPRGYTF,TGCGCCAGCAGCCAGTTTTTCAGGCCCCGGGGGTACACCTTC
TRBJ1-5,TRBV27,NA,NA,CASSQEGYSNQPQHF,TGTGCCAGCAGCCAGGAGGGATATAGCAATCAGCCCCAGCATTTT
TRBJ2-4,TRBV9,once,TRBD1,CASSGQGVKNIQYF,TGTGCCAGCAGCGGACAGGGCGTCAAAAACATTCAGTACTTC
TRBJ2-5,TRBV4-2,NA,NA,CASSQDLGQQETQYF,TGTGCCAGCAGCCAAGATCTGGGGCAACAAGAGACCCAGTACTTC
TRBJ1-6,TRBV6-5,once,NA,CASSDDGTFNSPLHF,TGTGCCAGCAGCGATGACGGGACTTTTAATTCACCCCTCCACTTT
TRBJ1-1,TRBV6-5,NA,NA,CATPNGRGTEAFF,TGTGCCACTCCAAACGGACGGGGCACTGAAGCTTTCTTT
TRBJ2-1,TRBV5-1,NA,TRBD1,CASSLAGQGQRNEQFF,TGCGCCAGCAGCTTGGCCGGACAGGGCCAAAGGAATGAGCAGTTCTTC